Presented here are 2 T cell receptor beta chains from one specimen sequenced in a study of regulatory T cells in long-lasting Graves disease. Stated time point: newly diagnosed GD, antithyroid drugs for less than 3 months. There was RNA extracted from PBMCs, and the TCR library was made from it. Building the TCR beta libraries relied on iRepertoire HTBI primers, and CDR3 regions underwent Arm-PCR. Via MiXCR, TCRdb re-called the multiplex PCR reads, giving one row per CDR3 protein. This repertoire shows about 530,000 distinct CDR3 sequences, roughly 15% found once; its top ten account for roughly 25%. These data were likewise used in another study, on T cells in Graves' hyperthyroidism and ophthalmopathy.

The source material was peripheral blood mononuclear cells (PBMCs), sampled at new diagnosis, from a patient treated with antithyroid drugs. Receptors were obtained from a woman aged 40 to 65 with Graves disease.

This clonotype appeared many times. The chain is built from TRBV30 and TRBJ2-3, with TRBD1 as a possible D gene (5 bases). V lost 0 bases and J lost 3, with 7 bases in between. Germline CDR1 and CDR2: GTSNPN and SVGIG (reference sequence). The CDR3 loop spans 13 amino acids. DNA of the CDR3: TGTGCCTGGAGTGTAGACAGAACAGATACGCAGTATTTT. It specifies CAWSVDRTDTQYF.

Details on this clonotype: This clone may be a read error of a much larger clone one base away. The chain employs TRBV20-1 and TRBJ1-1; tentatively, D is TRBD1 (6 bases). The ends were cut back, 7 bases at V and 0 bases at J, with 15 bases in the middle. The CDR3 is 14 amino acids. Germline V gives CDR1 DFQATT, CDR2 SNEGSKA (reference sequence). CDR3 sequence reads: CSVPGGVMNTEAFF. In DNA form, the CDR3 reads TGCAGTGTTCCTGGGGGCGTAATGAACACTGAAGCTTTCTTT.